The source of this T cell receptor beta chain is a study of shared clonotypes between healthy human individuals. Notes on the study in general: Naive subsets generally had larger estimated richness than memory subsets. For sorted subsets, rarefaction showed incomplete sequencing despite large depth.

Sequencing was at deep level. Using immunoSEQ multiplex PCR, the repertoire was profiled, and TCRdb retains in-frame clones only, with some absent. The table lists just over 2,000,000 clones, 85% to 95% of them singletons. Division of CD4+ cells produced a CD45RA+ naive subset and a CD45RA-negative memory subset. The CDR3 sequence is 14 residues long. V was trimmed by 6 bases and J by 6 bases, leaving 14 bases between them. Per the germline V gene, CDR1 is SGHVS and CDR2 is FQNEAQ. Comment on this clone: Its specificity is not known.

The material sequenced was naive CD4+ T cells sorted from blood. Subset described: CD45RA+ positively selected. The TCR sequence derives from a man aged 18 to 30 in good health. The chain joins TRBV7-8 to TRBJ1-4; D perhaps matches TRBD1 (6 bases). This CDR3 reads CASSRGRGDEKLFF. The CDR3 nucleotides read TGTGCCAGCAGTAGGGGGAGAGGTGATGAAAAACTGTTTTTT.